Sequencing of this TCR beta chain was carried out in a study of blood T cell repertoires in COVID-19. Study at large: Material from acute and convalescent COVID-19 was sourced from the United States, Italy and Spain.

How the authors handled the data: Researchers report that nucleated cell counts were estimated from reference gene primer amplification. Some clones are missing from TCRdb's copy, which holds only in-frame ones; the method was immunoSEQ multiplex PCR. V and J calls and clone size follow that table, whereas D and trimming were derived from the DNA. The sample lists roughly 220,000 clones, approximately 80% occurring once. Looked up from germline, CDR1 is MNHEY and CDR2 is SVGAGI. V lost 6 bases to trimming and J lost 5 bases, with 17 bases between them. The CDR3 length is 15 residues. Sample: peripheral blood. The V gene is TRBV6-5, the J gene TRBJ1-5; no reliable D call. The source is an elderly woman with COVID-19, enrolled during active disease. The chain's CDR3 is CASRTIQIPHQPQHF. CDR3 bases: TGTGCCAGCAGGACAATACAGATCCCCCATCAGCCCCAGCATTTT.